Sequencing of this T cell receptor (beta chain) was carried out in a study of CD8 T cells in Susac syndrome. Random-hexamer reverse transcription was applied to roughly 0.5 to 1 ug RNA. Each CDR3 protein is one row after TCRdb ran MiXCR on the immunoSEQ multiplex PCR reads. The sample carries just over 150,000 distinct CDR3 sequences, approximately 95% recorded once. There are 18 residues in the CDR3. Germline V gives CDR1 SGHNT, CDR2 YYREEE (reference sequence). Trimming left V 4 bases short and J 1 base short, with 23 bases between. As for this clonotype: Its specificity is not known.

The study sequenced TCR beta in blood CD8+ and CD4+ T cells. Study-level results: In Susac syndrome, the CD4+ T cell repertoires did not show clonal expansion.

V usage is TRBV5-4 and J usage is TRBJ2-5; D is perhaps TRBD2 (6 bases). The sequence derives from a human donor with Susac syndrome. Sequences were obtained from CD4+ T cells from PBMCs. The CDR3 is CASSAGLTSSGFQETQYF. For the CDR3, the DNA is TGTGCCAGCAGCGCGGGACTCACTAGCAGCGGTTTCCAAGAGACCCAGTACTTC.